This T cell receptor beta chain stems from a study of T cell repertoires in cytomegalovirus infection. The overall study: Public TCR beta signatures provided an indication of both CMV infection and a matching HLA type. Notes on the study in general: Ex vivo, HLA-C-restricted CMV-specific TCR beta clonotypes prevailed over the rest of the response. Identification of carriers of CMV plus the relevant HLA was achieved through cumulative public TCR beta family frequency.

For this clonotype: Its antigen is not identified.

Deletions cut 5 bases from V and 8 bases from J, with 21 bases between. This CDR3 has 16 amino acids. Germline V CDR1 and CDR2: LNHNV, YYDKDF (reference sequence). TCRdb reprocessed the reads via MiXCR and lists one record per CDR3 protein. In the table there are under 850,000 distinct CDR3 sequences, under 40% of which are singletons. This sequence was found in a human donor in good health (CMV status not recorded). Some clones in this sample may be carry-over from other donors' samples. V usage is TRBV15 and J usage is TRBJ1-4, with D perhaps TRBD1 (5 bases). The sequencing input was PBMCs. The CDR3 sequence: CATSGVTPGGSEKLFF. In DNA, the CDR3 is TGTGCCACCAGCGGGGTGACACCCGGGGGTAGCGAAAAACTGTTTTTT.